The text below deals with one T cell receptor (beta chain). As yet, its antigen is unknown. V lost 6 bases and J lost 7, with 18 bases in between. This CDR3 contains 15 residues. Germline assignment: CDR1 MDHEN and CDR2 SYDVKM. Primers used in a second PCR of about 6 to 11 cycles were a sample-barcoded 5' primer and a J-beta primer mix. With 12 random nucleotides, a template-switch adaptor tagged each individual cDNA molecule. TCRdb reprocessed the 5' RACE reads with MiXCR, giving one entry per CDR3 protein. The profile covers more than 1,400,000 distinct CDR3 sequences, with about 43% appearing a single time and roughly 7.9% taken by the ten largest. This entry belongs to a study of blood T cells in healthy people across ages. Findings and limits, study-wide: No conclusive comparison of naive versus antigen-experienced cells was possible with unsorted PBMCs.

Sequenced input: blood. V usage is TRBV28 and J usage is TRBJ2-2, with D maybe TRBD2 (6 bases). The sequence came from a woman between 18 and 29 years old in good health. CDR3 loop: CASRRSSVGSGELFF. The CDR3 DNA follows: TGTGCCAGCAGAAGGTCTAGCGTGGGAAGCGGGGAGCTGTTTTTT.